This T cell receptor beta chain comes out of a study of T cell responses to AZD1222 COVID-19 vaccine. Second-dose intervals of approximately 4 or approximately 12 weeks were pooled. In the case of this clone: The antigen remains undetermined.

TCRdb keeps only in-frame clones here, not all; method: immunoSEQ multiplex PCR. The sample gives over 85,000 clones, around 90% of which show up once; more than 14% is in the top ten. V lost 4 bases and J lost 4, with 10 bases in between. Germline assignment: CDR1 KGHSH and CDR2 LQKENI. CDR3 length: 13 amino acids. Study results and limitations: Of spike-specific TCRs, nearly half reportedly target regions left unmutated in variants. Clonal diversity was possibly underestimated; the donors were predominantly white British and more often female. The study identified only 6 or 7 AZD1222 recipients as seropositive at baseline.

Sequencing used peripheral blood, obtained 28 days after the second AZD1222 dose. The chain combines TRBV18 with TRBJ1-1; D unresolved. The source of this sequence is an adult who received the AZD1222 COVID-19 vaccine. The CDR3 coding sequence is TGTGCCAGCTCACGAGTGAGAGGCACTGAAGCTTTCTTT. It is translated as CASSRVRGTEAFF.